The table lists the clone carrying this T cell receptor beta chain with a count of one. The PCR was carried out with 60 Vbeta primers and 13 Jbeta primers. Method: immunoSEQ multiplex PCR; TCRdb's copy keeps in-frame clones and lacks some. Of about 200,000 clones listed, 80% to 85% are singletons. These data belong to a study of cytomegalovirus exposure and HLA in healthy donors. V was cut by 2 bases and J by 4 bases, with 19 bases left in between. The CDR3 totals 16 residues. CDR1 SGHNT and CDR2 YYREEE come from the germline V gene (reference sequence). This receptor was identified in a boy aged 2 to 9 in good health and CMV-seronegative. The gene calls are TRBV5-4 and TRBJ2-7; weak D call: TRBD1 (6 bases). The sequenced sample was PBMCs. The CDR3 protein is CASSLGDTRRGYEQYF. The DNA of the CDR3 is TGTGCCAGCAGCTTAGGGGACACCCGAAGGGGTTACGAGCAGTACTTC.